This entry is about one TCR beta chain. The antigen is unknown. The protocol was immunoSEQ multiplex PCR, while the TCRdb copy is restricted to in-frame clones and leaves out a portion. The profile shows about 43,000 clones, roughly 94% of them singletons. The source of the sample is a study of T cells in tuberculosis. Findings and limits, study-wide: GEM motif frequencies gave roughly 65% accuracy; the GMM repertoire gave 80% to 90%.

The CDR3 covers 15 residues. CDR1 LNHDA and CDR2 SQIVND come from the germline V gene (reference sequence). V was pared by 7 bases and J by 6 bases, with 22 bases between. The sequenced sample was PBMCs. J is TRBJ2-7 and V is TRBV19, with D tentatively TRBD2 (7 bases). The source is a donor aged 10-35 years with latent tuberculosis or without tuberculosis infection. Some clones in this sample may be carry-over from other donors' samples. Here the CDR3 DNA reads TGTGCCAGTACCGATGGGGGCGGGAGTGTTACCGAGCAGTACTTC. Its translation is CASTDGGGSVTEQYF.